This T cell receptor beta chain comes out of a study of early T cells in non-severe SARS-CoV-2 infection. Trimming removed 1 base from V and 4 bases from J, with 16 bases in between. Germline CDR1 DFQATT, CDR2 SNEGSKA (reference sequence). CDR3 length: 15 residues. Via MiXCR, TCRdb re-called the 5' RACE reads, giving one row per CDR3 protein. The sample has 35,000 to 45,000 distinct CDR3 sequences, approximately 5.9% seen once. This clonotype showed up just a few times. V is TRBV20-1 and J is TRBJ1-2; possible D gene TRBD1, 5 bases. The receptor comes from an adult who was a healthcare worker with PCR-confirmed SARS-CoV-2 infection or an uninfected control (not recorded which). The sequencing here drew on whole blood, taken at baseline. The CDR3 sequence: CSARAWRGQGYGYTF. The CDR3 DNA reads as TGCAGTGCTAGAGCCTGGAGGGGTCAAGGCTATGGCTACACCTTC.